The 16 T cell receptor beta chains below all came from one sample that was sequenced in a study of T cells in women clearing cervical HPV infection. Clones were sequenced by immunoSEQ multiplex PCR, and TCRdb holds only the in-frame ones, with some missing. Its table lists tens of thousands of clones. The sequencing input was blood buffy coat. The source of these receptors is a woman between 18 and 70 years old with a cervical HPV16 infection that either progressed to CIN3+ or cleared (not recorded which).

CDR3 DNA, as far as it was read: TGTGCCAGCAAACTCACGGGACAGGGCCCCTACGAG. It encodes CASKLTGQGPYE. The full CDR3 sequence reads CASKLTGQGPYEQYF. The chain is built from TRBV2 and TRBJ2-7, with 9 nucleotides matching TRBD1. The CDR3 goes on 3 residues after the read ends, and that part is filled in from the germline J gene. The CDR3 is 15 amino acids. The junction had 9 bases not matched to a gene; V was cut back by 7 bases and J by 2 bases. CDR1 SNHLY and CDR2 FYNNEI come from the germline V gene.

About this clone: The CDR3 end falls 3 residues outside the read, so it is completed with the germline J gene. The V and J genes are TRBV5-6 and TRBJ2-6; D not certain. Germline V gene sequence: CDR1 SGHDT, CDR2 YYEEEE. Trimming took 2 bases from V and 1 from J, leaving 4 bases between them. This CDR3 spans 14 amino acids. The CDR3 spells CASSFRSGANVLTF. CDR3 DNA, as far as it was read: TGTGCCAGCAGCTTCCGTTCTGGGGCCAACGTC.

CDR3 region: CASSLATHSVDTQYF. The CDR3 DNA, read in part, is TGCGCCAGCAGCTTGGCTACTCATTCGGTAGATACG. The genes are TRBV5-1 and TRBJ2-3, with no clear D. Coverage ceases 3 residues before the CDR3 finishes, and the germline J gene fills in the end. Trimming shortened V by 0 bases and J by 5 bases, and 13 bases separated the two germline ends. The CDR3 extends over 15 amino acids. Germline V gives CDR1 SGHRS, CDR2 YFSETQ. Complete variable domain (other parts from reference TRBV5-1 and TRBJ2-3): KAGVTQTPRYLIKTRGQQVTLSCSPISGHRSVSWYQQTPGQGLQFLFEYFSETQRNKGNFPGRFSGRQFSNSRSEMNVSTLELGDSALYLCASSLATHSVDTQYFGPGTRLTVL.

In the case of this clone: The CDR3 goes on 3 residues after the read ends, and that part is filled in from the germline J gene. The rearrangement joins TRBV19 to TRBJ1-2; 7 bases align to TRBD1. The trim removed 2 bases at V and 6 bases at J, leaving 9 bases unmatched. Germline CDR1 is LNHDA and CDR2 is SQIVND (reference sequence). This CDR3 is built from 15 residues. The CDR3 sequence is CASSILEGARDGYTF. The CDR3 bases that were read are TGTGCCAGTAGTATATTGGAGGGGGCGCGTGATGGC.

In the case of this clone: The germline gene is not matched at one end of the junction; a read error may be the cause. Coverage ceases 3 residues before the CDR3 finishes, and the germline J gene fills in the end. The sample contains more than one DNA sequence encoding this CDR3. The chain combines TRBV30 with TRBJ1-3, with TRBD1 matching over 8 bases. This CDR3 region has 13 residues. Germline assignment: CDR1 GTSNPN and CDR2 SVGIG (reference sequence). The CDR3 bases that were read are TGTGCCTGTCGGACAGGGAATGGAAACACG. Its protein is CACRTGNGNT. The CDR3, in full, reads CACRTGNGNTIYF. The full variable domain, its missing parts supplied by reference TRBV30 and TRBJ1-3, is SQTIHQWPATLVQPVGSPLSLECTVEGTSNPNLYWYRQAAGRGLQLLFYSVGIGQISSEVPQNLSASRPQDRQFILSSKKLLLSDSGFYLCACRTGNGNTIYFGEGSWLTVV.

Comments on this clone: The CDR3 is cut off 3 residues early in the read; its end comes from the germline J gene. The J gene is TRBJ1-3, the V gene TRBV18, with a tentative D call TRBD1 (6 bases). This CDR3 comprises 18 residues. Germline V lookup: CDR1 KGHSH, CDR2 LQKENI. V was shortened by 4 bases and J by 0 bases, with 19 bases between the two germline ends. CDR3 DNA, as far as it was read: TGTGCCAGCTCACACCCGGGACAAGGAGGAGGCTCTGGAAACACC. It translates to CASSHPGQGGGSGNT. The CDR3 in its entirety is CASSHPGQGGGSGNTIYF.

In regard to this clone: The observed sequence ends 3 residues before the CDR3 terminus, with the missing tail filled in from the germline J gene. This chain joins TRBV5-1 and TRBJ1-4; D may be TRBD1 (6 bases). The ends were cut back, 4 bases at V and 3 bases at J, with 10 bases in the middle. This CDR3 has 14 amino acids. Germline assignment: CDR1 SGHRS and CDR2 YFSETQ. The chain's CDR3 is CASSHGQPNEKLFF. CDR3 DNA (partial): TGCGCCAGCAGCCACGGACAGCCTAATGAAAAA.

As concerns this clone: The missing CDR3 end, 3 residues past where the read stops, is filled in from the germline J gene. The chain has TRBV7-7 and TRBJ2-2, with 7 bases aligning to TRBD1. The V and J ends lost 5 bases and 4 bases, in that order; junction bases with no gene match: 4. From germline, CDR1 is SSHAT and CDR2 FNYEAQ (reference sequence). This CDR3 spans 14 amino acids. CDR3 sequence reads: CASSLTGTTGELFF. CDR3 DNA (partial): TGTGCCAGCAGCCTGACAGGGACCACCGGGGAG. Full variable domain (outside the CDR3, taken from reference TRBV7-7 and TRBJ2-2): GAGVSQSPRYKVTKRGQDVTLRCDPISSHATLYWYQQALGQGPEFLTYFNYEAQPDKSGLPSDRFSAERPEGSISTLTIQRTEQRDSAMYRCASSLTGTTGELFFGEGSRLTVL.

CDR3 DNA, as far as it was read: TGTGCCAGCACCACAAGGCACAGGGCGCACACTGAA. Protein product: CASTTRHRAHTE. In full, the CDR3 is CASTTRHRAHTEAFF. The J gene is TRBJ1-1, the V gene TRBV19, with TRBD1 as a possible D gene (6 bases). The read falls 3 residues short of the CDR3 end, and the missing part is taken from the germline J gene. V was clipped by 9 bases and J by 3 bases, with 20 bases between them. Germline CDR1 and CDR2: LNHDA and SQIVND (reference sequence). The length of the CDR3 is 15 residues.

Concerning this clone: Read data end 3 residues before the CDR3 end; the end is taken from the germline J gene. The identical CDR3 is also encoded by other nucleotide sequences in the sample. The rearrangement links TRBV19 to TRBJ1-3, with D possibly being TRBD1 (5 bases). The CDR3 extends over 16 amino acids. The germline V gene encodes CDR1 LNHDA and CDR2 SQIVND (reference sequence). The germline V and J ends were trimmed by 7 bases and 2 bases, with 18 bases remaining between them. The DNA read from the CDR3 is TGTGCCAGTAACGACAAAGGAGACAGAACTGGAAACACC. This sequence encodes CASNDKGDRTGNT. The complete CDR3 sequence is CASNDKGDRTGNTIYF.

Of note for this clone: The CDR3 goes on 3 residues after the read ends, and that part is filled in from the germline J gene. V and J are TRBV20-1 and TRBJ2-7, with D perhaps TRBD1 (6 bases). This CDR3 is 12 amino acids long. Germline-derived CDR1 and CDR2 are DFQATT and SNEGSKA (reference sequence). The germline V and J ends were trimmed by 2 bases and 3 bases, with 8 bases remaining between them. Partial CDR3 DNA: TGCAGTGCTAGATCACAGGGCTACGAG. This gives the protein CSARSQGYE. The entire CDR3 is CSARSQGYEQYF.

Concerning this clone: From the germline J gene comes the end of the CDR3, since the read stops 3 residues before it. The chain links TRBV7-2 to TRBJ1-1; 10 positions match TRBD1. There are 14 residues in the CDR3. Per the germline V gene, CDR1 is SGHTA and CDR2 is FQGNSA. The junction had 5 bases not matched to a gene; V was cut back by 5 bases and J by 5 bases. The CDR3 region is CASSLGQGETEAFF. Partial CDR3 DNA: TGTGCCAGCAGCCTTGGACAGGGGGAGACTGAA.

Note on this clone: The read ends 3 residues shy of where the CDR3 ends; the end is completed using the germline J gene. The V call is TRBV7-8, the J call TRBJ2-3, with 11 bases fitting TRBD1. Germline V gives CDR1 SGHVS, CDR2 FQNEAQ. Losses at the gene ends were 5 bases for V and 2 bases for J; bases not matched to a gene: 12. The CDR3 consists of 18 residues. CDR3 DNA (partial): TGTGCCAGCAGCCCCGGGGGGGGGACAGGGGGATTCACAGATACG. Protein sequence: CASSPGGGTGGFTDT. The full CDR3 protein is CASSPGGGTGGFTDTQYF.

In regard to this clone: Distinct nucleotide sequences in the sample also encode this CDR3. The sequenced CDR3 bases are TGTGCCAGCAGTACCGTGGCGGGTTATAGGGGGACG. It is translated as CASSTVAGYRGT. The whole CDR3 sequence is CASSTVAGYRGTQYF. The V call is TRBV6-2 or TRBV6-3, the J call TRBJ2-3; possible D gene TRBD1, 6 bases. Read sequence stops 3 residues before the CDR3 end, and the germline J gene provides the missing end. CDR3 length equals 15 residues. Germline CDR1 and CDR2: MNHEY and SVGEGT.

With regard to this clone: The read stops 3 residues short of the end of the CDR3; the missing end is completed from the germline J gene. The chain carries TRBV7-3 and TRBJ2-2; TRBD2 agrees at 10 bases. The ends lost 0 bases at V and 6 bases at J; junction bases unmatched: 4. The CDR3 is 16 amino acids. From germline, CDR1 is SGHTA and CDR2 FQGTGA. CDR3 DNA (partial): TGTGCCAGCAGCTTAACCAGCGGGAGGGTCTCCGGGGAG. Translated: CASSLTSGRVSGE. The complete CDR3 protein is CASSLTSGRVSGELFF.

Comment on this clone: The sequence runs out 3 residues before the end of the CDR3; the remainder is reconstructed from the germline J gene. The V call is TRBV2, the J call TRBJ2-7, with a weak D call TRBD1 (6 bases). The germline V gene has CDR1 SNHLY and CDR2 FYNNEI. The CDR3 is 14 amino acids. The ends were cut back, 9 bases at V and 0 bases at J, with 15 bases in the middle. CDR3 DNA, as far as it was read: TGTGCCAGTTTTCAGGGGTTTGCCTCCTACGAG. This codes for CASFQGFASYE. The CDR3 reads in full as CASFQGFASYEQYF.